This record covers a single TCR beta chain. The sample belongs to a study of blood T cell repertoires in COVID-19. Looking at the study overall: From T cells, B-cell-depleted T cells, or PBMCs came the material, which was cDNA or gDNA.

Recruitment covered under 25 US areas and drew participants whose ages spanned roughly 18 to 89 years. Participant-given clinical history determined each cohort assignment. Two negative PCRs, clearance, or symptom resolution were required of recovered Cohort 3 donors. In germline, CDR1 is SGHRS, CDR2 YFSETQ. V was cut by 4 bases and J by 5 bases, with 15 bases left in between. This CDR3 is 14 amino acids long. Some clones are missing from TCRdb's copy, which holds only in-frame ones; the method was immunoSEQ multiplex PCR. The data show some 240,000 clones, about 86% seen once. The V gene is TRBV5-1, the J gene TRBJ1-1; D perhaps matches TRBD1 (5 bases). This clonotype originated in a man in his forties or fifties who had recovered from COVID-19. The sequencing sample was made of PBMCs or T cells enriched from blood (not recorded which). The CDR3 region is CASSALTGGTEAFF. The CDR3 DNA reads TGCGCCAGCAGCGCCTTGACTGGGGGGACTGAAGCTTTCTTT.